This T cell receptor beta chain was sequenced for a study of blood T cell repertoires in COVID-19. V was trimmed by 6 bases and J by 5 bases, leaving 11 bases between them. The CDR3 spans 11 residues. In germline, CDR1 is SQVTM, CDR2 ANQGSEA. Sequencing was performed with immunoSEQ multiplex PCR; in TCRdb, only in-frame clones are kept and a portion is missing. This sample yields about 160,000 clones, of which about 80% are seen a single time; 22% belongs to the top ten. J is TRBJ2-7 and V is TRBV29-1, with a weak D call TRBD2 (6 bases). This TCR was recovered from a woman of 80 years or more with acute or convalescent COVID-19. Material for sequencing was peripheral blood. Written as DNA, the CDR3 is TGCAGCGTCGATCTAGCGCACGAGCAGTACTTC. This sequence encodes CSVDLAHEQYF.